This TCR beta chain was recovered during a study of blood T cell repertoires in COVID-19. The table came from immunoSEQ multiplex PCR; TCRdb's copy has only in-frame clones and leaves some out. Among about 150,000 clones listed, around 87% were seen once. This clone has just one count. Trimming removed 0 bases from V and 7 bases from J; junction bases left unmatched: 0. Germline values: CDR1 SGHRS, CDR2 YFSETQ. The CDR3 loop spans 14 amino acids. The specimen was PBMCs or T cells enriched from blood (not recorded which). The chain carries TRBV5-1 and TRBJ1-6; 8 bases are a match to TRBD1. The clonotype originates from a woman in her 40s who had been exposed to COVID-19. The CDR3 here is CASSLGQGNSPLHF. The CDR3 DNA reads as TGCGCCAGCAGCTTGGGACAGGGGAATTCACCCCTCCACTTT.